The entry below describes one TCR beta chain. Its antigen is undetermined. At one boundary the junction diverges from the germline segment, which might be a read error. Other nucleotide sequences in the sample specify the same CDR3. Germline CDR1 reads MNHNS; CDR2 reads SASEGT. The CDR3 spans 17 residues. The data were obtained in a study of cytomegalovirus exposure and HLA in healthy donors. Points from the study as a whole: In an earlier analysis, most TCR beta V segments were productive about 87% or about 30% of the time. 150 to 200 TCR beta chains were listed as cytomegalovirus-associated. With later analysis, a missense DCLRE1C variant became linked to TCR beta V- and J-gene trimming.

13 Jbeta primers and 60 Vbeta primers were used for the PCR. Using immunoSEQ multiplex PCR, the repertoire was profiled, and TCRdb retains in-frame clones only, with some absent. This table has 150,000 to 200,000 clones, 84% appearing once. Sequenced material: PBMCs. V and J are TRBV6-1 and TRBJ2-1, with 7 positions matching TRBD2. The clonotype was recovered from a girl aged 5-17 years in good health and CMV-seropositive. CDR3: CASSELLLVAGHNEQFF. The CDR3 coding sequence is TGCGCCAGCAGTGAATTGTTGTTGGTAGCGGGCCACAATGAGCAGTTCTTC.